The 22 T cell receptor beta chains below come from one sample, sequenced in a study of blood T cell repertoires in COVID-19. Sequencing used immunoSEQ multiplex PCR; TCRdb keeps in-frame clones, though not all of them. Among more than 300,000 clones listed, approximately 87% were seen once. The sequenced sample consisted of peripheral blood. All receptors come from a woman in her forties or fifties with COVID-19, enrolled during active disease.

The chain links TRBV7-8 to TRBJ1-5; 7 positions agree with TRBD1. Trimming at V came to 3 bases and at J to 6 bases, leaving 5 bases not matched to a gene. The CDR3 has 14 residues. The V gene's germline CDR1 is SGHVS and CDR2 FQNEAQ. CDR3 in DNA: TGTGCCAGCAGCTTCACAGGGGCGGGTCAGCCCCAGCATTTT. It yields the protein CASSFTGAGQPQHF.

The rearrangement uses TRBV19 and TRBJ2-3; 9 bases align to TRBD2. Germline V gene lookup returns CDR1 LNHDA and CDR2 SQIVND (reference sequence). J lost 0 bases, V lost 4 bases, and 8 bases had no gene match. The CDR3 consists of 17 residues. The CDR3 DNA sequence: TGTGCCAGTAGTAAGGCGGGAGGGTACTCTAGCACAGATACGCAGTATTTT. Protein product: CASSKAGGYSSTDTQYF.

V is TRBV10-3 and J is TRBJ1-1, with D perhaps matching TRBD1 (5 bases). Germline lookup yields CDR1 ENHRY and CDR2 SYGVKD. This CDR3 comprises 13 residues. V shed 3 bases and J shed 4 bases, with 9 bases lying between them. DNA for the CDR3: TGTGCCATCAGTGATTTCGGGGGCACTGAAGCTTTCTTT. This encodes CAISDFGGTEAFF.

This clone was found once. The chain employs TRBV6-5 and TRBJ2-3, with D maybe TRBD2 (7 bases). The CDR3 has 16 residues. Trimming stripped 0 bases from V and 0 bases from J, with 10 bases between. Germline values: CDR1 MNHEY, CDR2 SVGAGI. CDR3 sequence (DNA): TGTGCCAGCAGTTACTCGGCGGGGGCCAGCACAGATACGCAGTATTTT. It specifies CASSYSAGASTDTQYF.

This rearrangement joins TRBV7-8 to TRBJ2-1; 12 bases agree with TRBD2. The CDR3 covers 17 residues. V was clipped by 6 bases and J by 10 bases; unmatched bases: 16. CDR1 SGHVS and CDR2 FQNEAQ come from the germline V gene. CDR3 loop: CASRRRAGLAGPGEQFF. Here the CDR3 DNA reads TGTGCCAGCAGACGCAGGGCGGGACTAGCGGGTCCGGGAGAGCAGTTCTTC.

The chain is built from TRBV29-1 and TRBJ1-5, with a weak D call TRBD1 (5 bases). Deletions cut 0 bases from V and 11 bases from J, with 14 bases between. The CDR3 loop spans 13 amino acids. Looked up from germline, CDR1 is SQVTM and CDR2 is ANQGSEA. CDR3 protein: CSVEDAGARAQHF. In nucleotides, the CDR3 is TGCAGCGTTGAAGACGCAGGAGCCAGGGCCCAGCATTTT.

The chain recombines TRBV28 with TRBJ1-5, with TRBD1 matching 12 bases. There are 16 residues in the CDR3. V lost 5 bases and J lost 6; bases outside the gene matches: 8. Germline V gene lookup returns CDR1 MDHEN and CDR2 SYDVKM. The CDR3 loop is CASSQYPGQGAQPQHF. Here the CDR3 DNA reads TGTGCCAGCAGTCAATATCCGGGACAGGGGGCTCAGCCCCAGCATTTT.

The chain combines TRBV2 with TRBJ1-5, with 10 bases lining up with TRBD1. Trimming cost V 6 bases and J 7 bases; bases outside gene matches: 6. Germline lookup yields CDR1 SNHLY and CDR2 FYNNEI. This CDR3 has 14 residues. CDR3 residues: CASRGTGEGQPQHF. The CDR3 DNA reads TGTGCCAGCAGGGGGACAGGGGAAGGACAGCCCCAGCATTTT. Filled out from reference TRBV2 and TRBJ1-5, the complete variable domain reads EPEVTQTPSHQVTQMGQEVILRCVPISNHLYFYWYRQILGQKVEFLVSFYNNEISEKSEIFDDQFSVERPDGSNFTLKIRSTKLEDSAMYFCASRGTGEGQPQHFGDGTRLSIL.

The chain uses TRBV19 and TRBJ2-6; 7 nucleotides agree with TRBD1. V lost 6 bases and J lost 2; bases outside the gene matches: 7. The CDR3 contains 16 residues. CDR1 and CDR2 from the germline V gene are LNHDA and SQIVND (reference sequence). The chain's CDR3 is CASRSTDRAGANVLTF. Here the CDR3 DNA reads TGTGCCAGTAGGTCCACCGACAGGGCTGGGGCCAACGTCCTGACTTTC.

The rearrangement links TRBV21-1 to TRBJ2-4; TRBD2 was called by the table and not checked on the DNA. TRBV21-1 is flagged as a pseudogene. This CDR3 has 17 residues. The CDR3 coding sequence is TGTGCCAGCAGCAAAGTCCCCTCTCGGGCGGGACGCGCGATAGGGTACTTC. Protein product: CASSKVPSRAGRAIGYF.

This chain links TRBV9 with TRBJ1-1; 10 bases line up with TRBD1. The CDR3 has 15 residues. The trim removed 3 bases at V and 5 bases at J, leaving 7 bases unmatched. Germline loops: CDR1 SGDLS, CDR2 YYNGEE. The CDR3 region is CASSGRDRGLTEAFF. The CDR3 DNA sequence: TGTGCCAGCAGCGGAAGGGACAGGGGACTAACTGAAGCTTTCTTT.

This chain joins TRBV3-1 (or the pseudogene TRBV3-2) and TRBJ2-1, with TRBD2 identical over 9 bases. The germline CDR1 and CDR2 sequences are LGHDT and YNNKEL (reference sequence). The V segment lost 3 bases and the J segment 8 bases; nucleotides outside the gene matches: 5. This CDR3 contains 14 residues. The CDR3 nucleotides read TGTGCCAGCAGCCAGGGACTAGCAGTAGATGAGCAGTTCTTC. As protein: CASSQGLAVDEQFF.

The chain employs TRBV7-9 and TRBJ1-2; possibly TRBD1 for D (5 bases). CDR1 SEHNR and CDR2 FQNEAQ come from the germline V gene (reference sequence). The CDR3 sequence is 14 residues long. V lost 5 bases to trimming and J lost 4 bases, with 14 bases between them. The CDR3 region has the DNA TGTGCCAGCAGCCGGGGGTCGGTGGCCTATGGCTACACCTTC. Its protein is CASSRGSVAYGYTF.

The chain combines TRBV6-2 or TRBV6-3 with TRBJ1-2; no clear D gene. From germline, CDR1 is MNHEY and CDR2 SVGEGT. This CDR3 has 14 amino acids. V lost 2 bases and J lost 0, with 7 bases in between. CDR3 residues: CASSYGGANYGYTF. The CDR3 bases are TGTGCCAGCAGTTACGGCGGAGCTAACTATGGCTACACCTTC.

CDR3 DNA sequence: TGTGCCAGCAGCCGTTGGACCGGGGGCACCGGGGAGCTGTTTTTT. Encoded protein: CASSRWTGGTGELFF. The J gene is TRBJ2-2, the V gene TRBV3-1 (or the pseudogene TRBV3-2); D may be TRBD2 (6 bases). V dropped 4 bases and J dropped 4 bases, with 13 bases sitting between them. This CDR3 has 15 amino acids. Germline loops: CDR1 LGHDT, CDR2 YNNKEL (reference sequence).

CDR3 sequence: CSARGGGEAFF. The CDR3 coding sequence is TGCAGTGCTAGAGGGGGGGGTGAAGCTTTCTTT. This rearrangement joins TRBV20-1 to TRBJ1-1, with D possibly being TRBD1 (5 bases). V was trimmed by 1 base and J by 7 bases, leaving 7 bases between them. Germline-derived CDR1 and CDR2 are DFQATT and SNEGSKA (reference sequence). CDR3 length equals 11 residues.

This chain links TRBV5-4 with TRBJ2-7, with 8 bases aligning to TRBD2. The CDR3 extends over 16 amino acids. Trimming cost V 4 bases and J 5 bases; bases outside gene matches: 14. CDR1 SGHNT and CDR2 YYREEE come from the germline V gene (reference sequence). CDR3 protein: CASSPQGTSNLDEQYF. For the CDR3, the DNA is TGTGCCAGCAGCCCCCAGGGGACTAGTAATTTAGACGAGCAGTACTTC.

The V and J genes are TRBV7-3 and TRBJ1-1; 7 bases match TRBD1. The CDR3 consists of 15 residues. Trimming cost V 1 base and J 4 bases; bases outside gene matches: 6. The V gene's germline CDR1 is SGHTA and CDR2 FQGTGA. The DNA of the CDR3 is TGTGCCAGCAGCTTAAGCCCTACAGGGGCCACTGAAGCTTTCTTT. It translates to CASSLSPTGATEAFF.

The chain combines TRBV2 with TRBJ2-3; D call uncertain. CDR1 SNHLY and CDR2 FYNNEI come from the germline V gene. The V end lost 2 bases, the J end lost 2 bases, and 11 bases lay between the germline ends. The CDR3 loop spans 15 amino acids. Here the CDR3 reads CASSERLVNTDTQYF. The CDR3 DNA reads as TGTGCCAGCAGTGAAAGACTTGTCAACACAGATACGCAGTATTTT. The variable domain in full, completed from reference TRBV2 and TRBJ2-3, reads EPEVTQTPSHQVTQMGQEVILRCVPISNHLYFYWYRQILGQKVEFLVSFYNNEISEKSEIFDDQFSVERPDGSNFTLKIRSTKLEDSAMYFCASSERLVNTDTQYFGPGTRLTVL.

This chain joins TRBV7-9 and TRBJ2-7, with D hard to call. Germline V gene sequence: CDR1 SEHNR, CDR2 FQNEAQ (reference sequence). This CDR3 is built from 11 residues. V gave up 6 bases and J gave up 3 bases, with 6 bases separating them. The chain's CDR3 is CASRASYEQYF. The CDR3 region has the DNA TGTGCCAGCAGGGCTAGCTACGAGCAGTACTTC.

The chain combines TRBV5-1 with TRBJ1-1; the match to TRBD1 covers 8 bases. The CDR3 consists of 14 residues. Germline loops: CDR1 SGHRS, CDR2 YFSETQ. The trim removed 3 bases at V and 0 bases at J, leaving 1 base unmatched. DNA for the CDR3: TGCGCCAGCAGCTCACAGGGGGTGAACACTGAAGCTTTCTTT. Amino acids: CASSSQGVNTEAFF. The full variable domain, completed using reference TRBV5-1 and TRBJ1-1, is KAGVTQTPRYLIKTRGQQVTLSCSPISGHRSVSWYQQTPGQGLQFLFEYFSETQRNKGNFPGRFSGRQFSNSRSEMNVSTLELGDSALYLCASSSQGVNTEAFFGQGTRLTVV.

The rearrangement uses TRBV19 and TRBJ1-4; D is ambiguous. This CDR3 region has 14 residues. The germline V gene has CDR1 LNHDA and CDR2 SQIVND (reference sequence). Trimming took off 8 bases at V and 4 bases at J, with 14 bases between the two ends. This chain's CDR3 is CASALRRLNEKLFF. The CDR3 DNA follows: TGTGCCAGTGCACTGCGGAGGCTTAATGAAAAACTGTTTTTT.